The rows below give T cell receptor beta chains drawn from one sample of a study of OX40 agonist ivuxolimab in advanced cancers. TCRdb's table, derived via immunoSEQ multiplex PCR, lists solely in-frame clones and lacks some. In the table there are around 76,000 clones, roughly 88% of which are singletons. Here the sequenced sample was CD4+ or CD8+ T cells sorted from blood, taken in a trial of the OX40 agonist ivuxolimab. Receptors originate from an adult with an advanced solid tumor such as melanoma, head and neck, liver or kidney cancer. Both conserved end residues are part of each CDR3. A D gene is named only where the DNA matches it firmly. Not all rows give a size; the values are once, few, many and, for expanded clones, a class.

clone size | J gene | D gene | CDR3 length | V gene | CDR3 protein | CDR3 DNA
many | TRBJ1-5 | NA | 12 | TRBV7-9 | CASSFDNQPQHF | TGTGCCAGCAGCTTCGACAATCAGCCCCAGCATTTT
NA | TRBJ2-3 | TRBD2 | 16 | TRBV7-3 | CASSSQSGGGTDTQYF | TGTGCCAGCAGCTCCCAGAGCGGGGGGGGCACAGATACGCAGTATTTT
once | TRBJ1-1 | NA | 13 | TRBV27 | CASSSQGWTEAFF | TGTGCCAGCAGTTCTCAGGGGTGGACTGAAGCTTTCTTT
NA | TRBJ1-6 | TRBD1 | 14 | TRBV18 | CASSLGQGSSPLHF | TGTGCCAGCTCACTGGGACAGGGCTCATCACCCCTCCACTTT
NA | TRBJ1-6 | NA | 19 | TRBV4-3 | CASSQHPNQGDSYNSPLHF | TGCGCCAGCAGCCAACATCCGAATCAGGGCGACTCCTATAATTCACCCCTCCACTTT
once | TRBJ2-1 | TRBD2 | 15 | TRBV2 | CASSRLAGGNNEQFF | TGTGCCAGCAGTCGACTAGCGGGGGGGAACAATGAGCAGTTCTTC
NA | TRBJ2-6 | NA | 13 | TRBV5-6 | CASSLSGANVLTF | TGTGCCAGCAGCTTGTCTGGGGCCAACGTCCTGACTTTC
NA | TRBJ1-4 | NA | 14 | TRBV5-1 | CASSLGQKREKLFF | TGCGCCAGCAGCTTGGGACAGAAGAGGGAAAAACTGTTTTTT
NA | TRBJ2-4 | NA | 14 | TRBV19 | CASSRGSAKNIQYF | TGTGCCAGTAGTAGGGGATCAGCCAAAAACATTCAGTACTTC
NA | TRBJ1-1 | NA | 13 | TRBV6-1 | CASSVRAYTEAFF | TGTGCCAGCAGTGTTCGGGCCTACACTGAAGCTTTCTTT
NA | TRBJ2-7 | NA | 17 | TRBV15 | CATSRDGSSGLVYEQYF | TGTGCCACCAGCAGAGATGGGTCCTCGGGACTGGTTTACGAGCAGTACTTC
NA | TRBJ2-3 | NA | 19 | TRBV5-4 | CASSLSGLQTRTSTDTQYF | TGTGCCAGCAGCTTGTCCGGGCTGCAGACTCGAACTAGCACAGATACGCAGTATTTT
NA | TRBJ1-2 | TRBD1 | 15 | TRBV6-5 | CASSYGRGPNYGYTF | TGTGCCAGCAGTTACGGCAGGGGGCCGAACTATGGCTACACCTTC
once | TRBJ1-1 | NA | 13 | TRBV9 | CASSAEVYTEAFF | TGTGCCAGCAGCGCCGAAGTGTACACTGAAGCTTTCTTT
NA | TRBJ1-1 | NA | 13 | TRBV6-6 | CAETLGVNTEAFF | TGTGCCGAAACCCTTGGGGTGAACACTGAAGCTTTCTTT